This T cell receptor (beta chain) was profiled in a study of T cell repertoires in cytomegalovirus infection. In this sample, this clonotype turned up many times. The CDR3 extends over 15 amino acids. With 0 bases removed from V and 5 bases from J, the gap between germline ends came to 10 bases. Germline loops: CDR1 SEHNR, CDR2 FQNEAQ (reference sequence). TCRdb called the reads again in MiXCR, with one record for every CDR3 protein. The table has approximately 500,000 distinct CDR3 sequences, about 11% seen once. The sample was PBMCs. This rearrangement joins TRBV7-9 to TRBJ1-4; a weak D match, TRBD1 (5 bases). This sequence originates from a human donor in good health (CMV status not recorded). Some clones in this sample may be carry-over from other donors' samples. The CDR3 DNA is TGTGCCAGCAGCTTAGCAAGCGGGACCAATGAAAAACTGTTTTTT. This sequence encodes CASSLASGTNEKLFF.